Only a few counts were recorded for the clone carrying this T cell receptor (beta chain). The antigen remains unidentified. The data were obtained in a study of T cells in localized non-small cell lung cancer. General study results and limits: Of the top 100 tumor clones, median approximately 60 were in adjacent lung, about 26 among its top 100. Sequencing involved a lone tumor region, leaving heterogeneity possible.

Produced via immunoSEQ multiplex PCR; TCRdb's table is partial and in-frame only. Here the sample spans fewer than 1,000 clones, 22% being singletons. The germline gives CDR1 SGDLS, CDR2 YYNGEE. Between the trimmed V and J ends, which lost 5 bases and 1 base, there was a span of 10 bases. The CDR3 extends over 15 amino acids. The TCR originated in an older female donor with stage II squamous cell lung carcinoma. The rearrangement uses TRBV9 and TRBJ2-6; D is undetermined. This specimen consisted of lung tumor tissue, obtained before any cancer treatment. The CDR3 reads CASSFPGSGANVLTF. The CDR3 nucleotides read TGTGCCAGCAGTTTTCCCGGATCTGGGGCCAACGTCCTGACTTTC.